The 17 T cell receptor beta chains given below trace back to one sample, sequenced in a study of cytomegalovirus exposure and HLA in healthy donors. The PCR employed 60 Vbeta primers together with 13 Jbeta primers. Assay used: immunoSEQ multiplex PCR; TCRdb lists only in-frame clones, some missing. The table lists roughly 90,000 clones, around three quarters of them singletons. The sequenced material came from PBMCs. The receptors stem from a man aged 30 to 39 in good health and CMV-seronegative.

The J gene is TRBJ2-7, the V gene TRBV30; 8 nucleotides match TRBD1. The V and J ends lost 5 bases and 7 bases, in that order; junction bases with no gene match: 13. The CDR3 is made up of 14 amino acids. CDR1 is GTSNPN and CDR2 is SVGIG in the germline V gene (reference sequence). This chain's CDR3 is CAWGSTGGYGEQYF. Here the CDR3 DNA reads TGTGCCTGGGGCAGCACAGGGGGATACGGAGAGCAGTACTTC.

This clone has just one count. This chain uses TRBV10-3 with TRBJ2-7; 7 nucleotides agree with TRBD1. This CDR3 comprises 14 residues. CDR1 and CDR2 from the germline V gene are ENHRY and SYGVKD. V lost 6 bases to trimming and J lost 2 bases; unmatched junction nucleotides: 7. As DNA, the CDR3 is TGTGCCATCAGCCCAAACAGGGGAGCCTACGAGCAGTACTTC. This sequence encodes CAISPNRGAYEQYF.

The V call is TRBV4-1, the J call TRBJ1-2; no definite D call. In germline, CDR1 is MGHRA, CDR2 YSYEKL. V was trimmed by 1 base and J by 1 base, leaving 10 bases between them. The CDR3 loop spans 15 amino acids. CDR3: CASSQGGPGNYGYTF. In DNA, the CDR3 is TGCGCCAGCAGCCAAGGTGGTCCGGGTAACTATGGCTACACCTTC.

This sequence joins TRBV6-5 and TRBJ1-2; D is uncertain. V was pared by 10 bases and J by 4 bases, with 13 bases between. This CDR3 is 12 amino acids long. CDR1 MNHEY and CDR2 SVGAGI come from the germline V gene. The CDR3 region has the DNA TGTGCCACCTGCCGCGAATTCTATGGCTACACCTTC. Protein product: CATCREFYGYTF.

The rearrangement uses TRBV30 and TRBJ1-1; D possibly corresponds to TRBD1 (6 bases). The V and J ends lost 4 bases and 1 base respectively, with 10 bases between them. The CDR3 loop spans 13 amino acids. Germline CDR1 GTSNPN, CDR2 SVGIG (reference sequence). The CDR3, as DNA: TGTGCCTGGAACAGGGTGGAGAACACTGAAGCTTTCTTT. This gives the protein CAWNRVENTEAFF.

The rearrangement uses TRBV30 and TRBJ2-6, with 7 bases fitting TRBD1. Germline V lookup: CDR1 GTSNPN, CDR2 SVGIG (reference sequence). The CDR3 totals 18 residues. Trimming at V came to 2 bases and at J to 0 bases, leaving 10 bases not matched to a gene. The CDR3 spells CAWSFTRTGSSGANVLTF. As DNA, the CDR3 is TGTGCCTGGAGTTTCACGAGGACAGGAAGCTCTGGGGCCAACGTCCTGACTTTC.

This chain uses TRBV30 with TRBJ2-7; TRBD1 matches at 11 bases. J lost 2 bases, V lost 3 bases, and 9 bases had no gene match. This CDR3 is built from 16 residues. Germline lookup yields CDR1 GTSNPN and CDR2 SVGIG (reference sequence). CDR3 in amino acids: CAWSKLGQGGPYEQYF. In DNA, the CDR3 is TGTGCCTGGAGCAAGTTGGGACAGGGGGGTCCCTACGAGCAGTACTTC.

The chain couples TRBV7-9 to TRBJ2-5; TRBD1 agrees at 10 bases. Trimming took 3 bases from V and 5 from J; bases not matched to a gene: 6. The germline V gene has CDR1 SEHNR and CDR2 FQNEAQ (reference sequence). The CDR3 runs 15 residues. This CDR3 reads CASSFRQGARETQYF. CDR3 nucleotide sequence: TGTGCCAGCAGCTTCAGACAGGGGGCGCGGGAGACCCAGTACTTC.

The chain recombines TRBV7-2 with TRBJ2-5, with 11 bases lining up with TRBD1. The CDR3 has 15 residues. Germline loops: CDR1 SGHTA, CDR2 FQGNSA. V was clipped by 4 bases and J by 4 bases; unmatched bases: 5. The CDR3 coding sequence is TGTGCCAGCAGCTCTGGACAGGGGGCGCGAGAGACCCAGTACTTC. Translated, it gives CASSSGQGARETQYF. Based on the CDR3 plus reference TRBV7-2 and TRBJ2-5, the full variable domain is GAGVSQSPSNKVTEKGKDVELRCDPISGHTALYWYRQSLGQGLEFLIYFQGNSAPDKSGLPSDRFSAERTGGSVSTLTIQRTQQEDSAVYLCASSSGQGARETQYFGPGTRLLVL.

The chain is built from TRBV2 and TRBJ2-5, with TRBD2 matching 10 bases. The germline V gene has CDR1 SNHLY and CDR2 FYNNEI. The CDR3 is 14 residues long. V shed 8 bases, J shed 4 bases, and the junction held 7 bases outside the gene matches. This chain's CDR3 is CASARLAGRETQYF. CDR3 in DNA: TGTGCCAGCGCCCGACTAGCGGGCCGAGAGACCCAGTACTTC. The complete variable domain, with remaining parts taken from reference TRBV2 and TRBJ2-5, reads EPEVTQTPSHQVTQMGQEVILRCVPISNHLYFYWYRQILGQKVEFLVSFYNNEISEKSEIFDDQFSVERPDGSNFTLKIRSTKLEDSAMYFCASARLAGRETQYFGPGTRLLVL.

The chain carries TRBV5-1 and TRBJ2-2; TRBD1 aligns across 10 bases. Trimming cost V 1 base and J 4 bases; bases outside gene matches: 1. CDR1 and CDR2 from the germline V gene are SGHRS and YFSETQ. The CDR3 runs to 15 residues. In DNA, the CDR3 is TGCGCCAGCAGCTTGAGGACAGGGGGCACCGGGGAGCTGTTTTTT. Protein sequence: CASSLRTGGTGELFF.

The chain combines TRBV6-5 with TRBJ2-2, with 8 bases identical to TRBD1. The junction had 5 bases not matched to a gene; V was cut back by 6 bases and J by 5 bases. The CDR3 loop spans 14 amino acids. CDR1 is MNHEY and CDR2 is SVGAGI in the germline V gene. CDR3 sequence (DNA): TGTGCCAGCAGCAGGGGGCTTAAGACCGGGGAGCTGTTTTTT. Translated, it gives CASSRGLKTGELFF.

The CDR3 loop reads CASSETPGGGYEQYF. DNA for the CDR3: TGTGCCAGCAGTGAAACCCCAGGCGGGGGCTACGAGCAGTACTTC. V and J are TRBV6-1 and TRBJ2-7, with TRBD2 matching 7 bases. V was pared by 2 bases and J by 3 bases, with 7 bases of the junction left unmatched. Looked up from germline, CDR1 is MNHNS and CDR2 is SASEGT. The CDR3 length is 15 residues.

The chain recombines TRBV7-2 with TRBJ1-5; D is undetermined. Trimming removed 7 bases at V and 0 bases at J, with 7 bases between. Germline CDR1 and CDR2: SGHTA and FQGNSA. The CDR3 is 13 residues long. The CDR3 DNA is TGTGCCAGCACAAGAGATAGCAATCAGCCCCAGCATTTT. This codes for CASTRDSNQPQHF.

The rearrangement uses TRBV5-8 and TRBJ1-5, with D hard to call. There are 13 residues in the CDR3. Germline CDR1 reads SGHTS; CDR2 reads YDEGEE. The V and J ends lost 0 bases and 4 bases respectively, with 5 bases between them. This CDR3 is CASSLAINQPQHF. CDR3 coding DNA: TGTGCCAGCAGCTTGGCCATTAATCAGCCCCAGCATTTT.

The V call is TRBV6-6, the J call TRBJ1-4, with 8 nucleotides matching TRBD1. This CDR3 region has 14 residues. CDR1 is MNHNY, CDR2 SVGAGI, per germline (reference sequence). The ends lost 7 bases at V and 8 bases at J; junction bases unmatched: 9. The chain's CDR3 is CASISGTGMEKLFF. CDR3 bases: TGTGCCAGCATTTCGGGGACAGGCATGGAAAAACTGTTTTTT.

The chain combines TRBV10-2 with TRBJ1-5; a possible D gene is TRBD1 (6 bases). V lost 6 bases to trimming and J lost 6 bases, with 18 bases between them. The CDR3 runs to 15 residues. Germline V lookup: CDR1 WSHSY, CDR2 SAAADI. This chain's CDR3 is CASRPGTSSGQPQHF. The CDR3 DNA reads TGCGCCAGCAGACCCGGGACATCTTCCGGTCAGCCCCAGCATTTT.